Below are 30 T cell receptor beta chains sequenced from a single sample in a study of cytomegalovirus exposure and HLA in healthy donors. With 60 Vbeta and 13 Jbeta primers, the PCR was carried out. TCRdb's table, derived via immunoSEQ multiplex PCR, lists solely in-frame clones and lacks some. The data hold around 120,000 clones, with about 68% observed a single time. Material: PBMCs. Receptors were obtained from a woman in her forties or fifties in good health and CMV-seropositive.

This clone was detected once. The rearrangement links TRBV2 to TRBJ1-1, with D hard to call. CDR3 length: 13 residues. V lost 6 bases to trimming and J lost 3 bases, with 11 bases between them. CDR1 and CDR2 from the germline V gene are SNHLY and FYNNEI. The CDR3 is CASRTGSHTEAFF. CDR3 in DNA: TGTGCCAGCAGGACCGGGTCCCACACTGAAGCTTTCTTT.

The gene calls are TRBV18 and TRBJ1-5, with D possibly being TRBD1 (5 bases). The V gene's germline CDR1 is KGHSH and CDR2 LQKENI. The CDR3 loop spans 17 amino acids. V lost 6 bases and J lost 2, with 20 bases in between. The CDR3 reads CASSSAPSGVGNQPQHF. CDR3 DNA: TGTGCCAGCTCGTCCGCCCCGTCGGGGGTTGGCAATCAGCCCCAGCATTTT.

V is TRBV5-1 and J is TRBJ2-5; TRBD1 matches 10 bases. The CDR3 runs to 15 residues. The V gene's germline CDR1 is SGHRS and CDR2 YFSETQ. The ends lost 3 bases at V and 2 bases at J; junction bases unmatched: 4. CDR3 sequence: CASSSEGQGQETQYF. The CDR3 nucleotides are TGCGCCAGCAGCTCGGAGGGACAGGGGCAAGAGACCCAGTACTTC.

For the CDR3, the DNA is TGCGCCAGCAGCCAAGATCGAGGGAGAGTGGATGAAAAACTGTTTTTT. This codes for CASSQDRGRVDEKLFF. The chain is built from TRBV4-3 and TRBJ1-4; D is uncertain. The CDR3 spans 16 residues. Trimming pared 0 bases from V and 6 bases from J, leaving 14 bases between. The germline gives CDR1 LGHNA, CDR2 YSLEER.

This clone was seen a few times. The rearrangement uses TRBV29-1 and TRBJ1-1; TRBD1 might be the D (6 bases). Per the germline V gene, CDR1 is SQVTM and CDR2 is ANQGSEA. Trimming took 6 bases from V and 1 from J, leaving 12 bases between them. The CDR3 runs 13 residues. The CDR3 loop is CSVVDRTNTEAFF. The CDR3 DNA reads TGCAGCGTGGTAGACAGGACGAACACTGAAGCTTTCTTT.

This chain connects TRBV19 to TRBJ2-1, with TRBD2 matching 8 bases. CDR1 and CDR2 (germline): LNHDA, SQIVND (reference sequence). The CDR3 consists of 14 residues. J was trimmed by 5 bases and V by 10 bases; bases with no gene match: 10. The CDR3 loop reads CATLAGMYDNEQFF. The CDR3 DNA reads as TGTGCCACGTTAGCGGGAATGTATGACAATGAGCAGTTCTTC.

The rearrangement links TRBV5-8 to TRBJ1-4; possible D gene TRBD1, 5 bases. Germline-derived CDR1 and CDR2 are SGHTS and YDEGEE. V was shortened by 0 bases and J by 6 bases, with 12 bases between the two germline ends. The CDR3 totals 15 residues. CDR3 sequence (DNA): TGTGCCAGCAGCTTGGCCGTCCCAGGGTATGAAAAACTGTTTTTT. Its protein is CASSLAVPGYEKLFF. The entire variable domain, with the rest obtained from reference TRBV5-8 and TRBJ1-4, is as follows: EAGVTQSPTHLIKTRGQQATLRCSPISGHTSVYWYQQALGLGLQFLLWYDEGEERNRGNFPPRFSGRQFPNYSSELNVNALELEDSALYLCASSLAVPGYEKLFFGSGTQLSVL.

This clone was detected only a few times. The chain employs TRBV5-6 and TRBJ2-7; D ambiguous. This CDR3 is built from 13 residues. The ends were cut back, 2 bases at V and 2 bases at J, with 8 bases in the middle. Germline V lookup: CDR1 SGHDT, CDR2 YYEEEE. The CDR3 DNA reads TGTGCCAGCAGCTTCGCTAGGACCTACGAGCAGTACTTC. It codes for CASSFARTYEQYF.

The genes are TRBV6-5 and TRBJ1-1, with TRBD1 identical over 7 bases. With 8 bases clipped from V and 0 bases from J, the junction kept 9 bases outside the gene matches. The V gene's germline CDR1 is MNHEY and CDR2 SVGAGI. The CDR3 has 15 amino acids. CDR3 in amino acids: CASHVGQRMNTEAFF. CDR3 bases: TGTGCCAGCCACGTGGGACAGAGAATGAACACTGAAGCTTTCTTT.

The chain combines TRBV23-1 with TRBJ1-4, with 9 bases lining up with TRBD1. TRBV23-1 is noted as an ORF with a role that remains uncertain. This CDR3 is 17 amino acids long. V lost 1 base and J lost 4; bases outside the gene matches: 7. CDR3 in DNA: TGCGCCAGCAGTCAATTCGAGGACAGGGGCTATAATGAAAAACTGTTTTTT. Residues: CASSQFEDRGYNEKLFF.

This clone has only a few counts. The chain is built from TRBV5-4 and TRBJ1-1; 8 nucleotides agree with TRBD1. Germline CDR1 reads SGHNT; CDR2 reads YYREEE (reference sequence). CDR3 size: 15 residues. V lost 0 bases to trimming and J lost 5 bases; unmatched junction nucleotides: 6. CDR3 sequence (DNA): TGTGCCAGCAGCTTGGGAGGGACAGGTGGGACTGAAGCTTTCTTT. Its protein is CASSLGGTGGTEAFF.

V and J are TRBV6-5 and TRBJ1-1, with TRBD1 identical over 8 bases. CDR1 MNHEY and CDR2 SVGAGI come from the germline V gene. V trimming: 1 base; J trimming: 5 bases; junction bases outside the gene matches: 9. The CDR3 extends over 16 amino acids. CDR3 coding DNA: TGTGCCAGCAGTTACTTCTCGGCAGGGGGCTTGACTGAAGCTTTCTTT. Amino acids: CASSYFSAGGLTEAFF.

This sequence joins TRBV19 and TRBJ2-4, with 14 bases that match TRBD2. The CDR3 has 18 amino acids. Germline-derived CDR1 and CDR2 are LNHDA and SQIVND (reference sequence). V lost 4 bases, J lost 3 bases, and 8 bases stayed unmatched. CDR3 nucleotides: TGTGCCAGTAGTAGCCCGGGACTAGCGGGAGACCGCAAAAACATTCAGTACTTC. Translated, it gives CASSSPGLAGDRKNIQYF. The whole variable domain, remainder taken from reference TRBV19 and TRBJ2-4, is DGGITQSPKYLFRKEGQNVTLSCEQNLNHDAMYWYRQDPGQGLRLIYYSQIVNDFQKGDIAEGYSVSREKKESFPLTVTSAQKNPTAFYLCASSSPGLAGDRKNIQYFGAGTRLSVL.

Here the CDR3 DNA reads TGTGCCAGCAGCACTCAACAGGGGGGCGAGCAGTACTTC. This encodes CASSTQQGGEQYF. The chain combines TRBV9 with TRBJ2-7; 8 bases match TRBD1. Germline V lookup: CDR1 SGDLS, CDR2 YYNGEE. The CDR3 is 13 amino acids. V shed 4 bases, J shed 6 bases, and the junction held 6 bases outside the gene matches.

The chain is built from TRBV27 and TRBJ1-2, with 9 nucleotides matching TRBD1. The ends lost 5 bases at V and 6 bases at J; junction bases unmatched: 7. This CDR3 has 14 residues. Germline V gene lookup returns CDR1 MNHEY and CDR2 SMNVEV (reference sequence). Written as DNA, the CDR3 is TGTGCCAGCAGTATCACCGGGACAGGGAATGGCTACACCTTC. Translating it yields CASSITGTGNGYTF.

This rearrangement joins TRBV7-2 to TRBJ2-7; D might be TRBD2 (5 bases). V gave up 7 bases and J gave up 1 base, with 14 bases separating them. This CDR3 spans 14 amino acids. CDR1 is SGHTA and CDR2 is FQGNSA in the germline V gene. The CDR3 sequence: CASTPREWSYEQYF. DNA for the CDR3: TGTGCCAGCACGCCAAGGGAGTGGTCCTACGAGCAGTACTTC.

V and J are TRBV19 and TRBJ2-1; 8 positions match TRBD2. Germline V gene sequence: CDR1 LNHDA, CDR2 SQIVND (reference sequence). The junction had 7 bases not matched to a gene; V was cut back by 5 bases and J by 4 bases. The length of the CDR3 is 15 residues. CDR3 protein: CASSGGTSGYNEQFF. For the CDR3, the DNA is TGTGCCAGTAGTGGCGGGACTAGTGGGTACAATGAGCAGTTCTTC.

The chain is built from TRBV5-4 and TRBJ2-4; D is perhaps TRBD1 (7 bases). Germline lookup yields CDR1 SGHNT and CDR2 YYREEE (reference sequence). Trimming cost V 4 bases and J 0 bases, with 11 bases left between them. This CDR3 has 15 amino acids. CDR3: CASSPEGAAKNIQYF. DNA for the CDR3: TGTGCCAGCAGCCCGGAGGGGGCAGCCAAAAACATTCAGTACTTC.

V gene TRBV5-1 combines with J gene TRBJ1-1; the D gene is possibly TRBD1 (6 bases). V shed 1 base and J shed 0 bases, with 13 bases lying between them. Germline V CDR1 and CDR2: SGHRS, YFSETQ. This CDR3 contains 16 residues. CDR3 sequence: CASSLRQTGLNTEAFF. CDR3 nucleotides: TGCGCCAGCAGCTTGCGTCAGACAGGTCTGAACACTGAAGCTTTCTTT.

This clone was detected a few times. The genes are TRBV30 and TRBJ2-5, with 9 bases matching TRBD1. The ends lost 2 bases at V and 5 bases at J; junction bases unmatched: 15. The CDR3 has 17 residues. Germline V gene data show CDR1 as GTSNPN and CDR2 as SVGIG (reference sequence). The CDR3 reads CAWSSGQPDRGFETQYF. CDR3 nucleotides: TGTGCCTGGAGTTCAGGGCAACCGGACAGGGGTTTTGAGACCCAGTACTTC.

V is TRBV2 and J is TRBJ2-1; 8 bases line up with TRBD1. Germline loops: CDR1 SNHLY, CDR2 FYNNEI. The CDR3 loop spans 13 amino acids. After removal of 7 bases from V and 5 bases from J, the junction contained 4 bases not matched to a gene. For the CDR3, the DNA is TGTGCCAGCAAGACAGGGGCAAACAATGAGCAGTTCTTC. Its protein product is CASKTGANNEQFF.

V and J are TRBV6-1 and TRBJ2-7; TRBD2 matches 7 bases. The CDR3 is 18 residues long. Germline lookup yields CDR1 MNHNS and CDR2 SASEGT. The J segment lost 6 bases and the V segment lost 2 bases, leaving 19 bases of the junction unmatched. This CDR3 reads CASSEWSGTSIFKSEQYF. CDR3 bases: TGTGCCAGCAGTGAATGGAGCGGGACCTCAATTTTTAAGTCCGAGCAGTACTTC.

V usage is TRBV7-2 and J usage is TRBJ2-7; no clear D. This CDR3 spans 12 amino acids. V lost 5 bases to trimming and J lost 3 bases, with 8 bases between them. Per germline, CDR1 SGHTA and CDR2 FQGNSA. The CDR3 coding sequence is TGTGCCAGCAGCCCACAGAGCTACGAGCAGTACTTC. It yields the protein CASSPQSYEQYF.

The chain has TRBV6-5 and TRBJ2-7, with TRBD1 identical over 7 bases. V was clipped by 6 bases and J by 2 bases; unmatched bases: 4. The CDR3 totals 13 residues. Germline V gives CDR1 MNHEY, CDR2 SVGAGI. CDR3 residues: CASSFDRAYEQYF. The CDR3 nucleotides are TGTGCCAGCAGCTTCGACAGGGCCTACGAGCAGTACTTC.

This clone is a singleton in its sample. The chain employs TRBV6-1 and TRBJ2-2, with D maybe TRBD1 (6 bases). Trimming pared 2 bases from V and 6 bases from J, leaving 10 bases between. Germline CDR1 reads MNHNS; CDR2 reads SASEGT. The CDR3 runs 14 residues. Here the CDR3 reads CASSELGGSGELFF. The CDR3 DNA sequence: TGTGCCAGCAGTGAATTAGGGGGTTCCGGGGAGCTGTTTTTT.

This clone was seen a handful of times. The V and J genes are TRBV7-2 and TRBJ2-1; 11 bases are shared with TRBD1. The J segment lost 5 bases and the V segment lost 5 bases, leaving 5 bases of the junction unmatched. The CDR3 is 15 residues long. Germline CDR1 reads SGHTA; CDR2 reads FQGNSA. The CDR3 region is CASSVDRGRHNEQFF. The CDR3 DNA follows: TGTGCCAGCAGCGTGGACAGGGGGCGGCACAATGAGCAGTTCTTC.

This clone was picked up one time. The chain joins TRBV4-3 to TRBJ2-3; 10 bases are shared with TRBD1. The germline CDR1 and CDR2 sequences are LGHNA and YSLEER. This CDR3 region has 15 residues. V lost 3 bases to trimming and J lost 7 bases; unmatched junction nucleotides: 7. The CDR3 sequence: CASSQGTGAVNTQYF. Written as DNA, the CDR3 is TGCGCCAGCAGCCAGGGGACAGGGGCGGTAAATACGCAGTATTTT.

The rearrangement uses TRBV19 and TRBJ2-3, with TRBD2 identical over 7 bases. The trim removed 3 bases at V and 4 bases at J, leaving 4 bases unmatched. Germline CDR1 is LNHDA and CDR2 is SQIVND (reference sequence). This CDR3 is 14 amino acids long. CDR3 residues: CASSIGGSADTQYF. DNA of the CDR3: TGTGCCAGTAGTATTGGCGGGAGTGCAGATACGCAGTATTTT.

The V gene is TRBV25-1, the J gene TRBJ2-7; D possibly corresponds to TRBD2 (5 bases). The CDR3 sequence is 14 residues long. CDR1 and CDR2 (germline): MGHDK, SYGVNS. V was clipped by 6 bases and J by 2 bases, with 14 bases between them. CDR3 in DNA: TGTGCCAGCAGCCCCGACTACCCAGCCTACGAGCAGTACTTC. This sequence encodes CASSPDYPAYEQYF.

About this clone: The conserved final phenylalanine or tryptophan is absent from the CDR3, which likely points to a read error. This sequence joins TRBV5-3 and TRBJ1-1; a possible D gene is TRBD1 (6 bases). TRBV5-3 is assigned to the ORF class and has an uncertain function. Between the trimmed V and J ends, which lost 4 bases and 0 bases, there was a span of 10 bases. The CDR3 spans 14 residues. Here the CDR3 reads CARSIGQLNTEAFV. For the CDR3, the DNA is TGTGCCAGAAGCATAGGACAGTTGAACACTGAAGCTTTCGTT.